Reported below is one T cell receptor beta chain. The clone's antigen remains unknown. No base quality values were provided; no much bigger clone lies one nucleotide off. The cohort consisted of hundreds of healthy bone marrow donors. At the time of sampling, all cohort members were nominally healthy, though unrecorded immune exposures were likely present. The donor tested CMV seropositive and was one of the 289 seropositive cohort members. Each donor provided a peripheral blood sample, and peripheral blood mononuclear cells were used for TCR beta sequencing. Genomic DNA was extracted from the blood cell samples with the Qiagen DNeasy Blood Extraction Kit. The method was the immunoSEQ multiplex PCR assay. For the multiplex PCR, a mixture combining 60 forward primers for TCR Vbeta segments and 13 reverse primers for TCR Jbeta segments was used. The CDR3 region of rearranged TCR beta genes was amplified from genomic DNA with a multiplex PCR assay. The Illumina HiSeq System was used to sequence the amplified TCR beta libraries as 87-base-pair reads. Per the authors' processing: A later analysis counted around 72 million unique TCR beta chains across the 670 or so repertoires, and roughly 9.9 million of these chains were shared by at least two donors. Raw reads were error-corrected and collapsed into unique sequences by a nearest-neighbor algorithm in which closely related sequences were merged to remove PCR and sequencing errors. CDR3 sequences were aligned to IMGT reference sequences to assign V, D and J gene segments. For a sequence to be retained, at least a six-nucleotide match to both a V gene segment and a J gene segment was required. Rearrangements were classified as productive when the CDR3 lacked stop codons and remained in frame with V and J, and all other rearrangements were classified as non-productive. Following IMGT convention, CDR3 was defined as the stretch from the second conserved V-encoded cysteine to the conserved J-encoded phenylalanine. The earlier analysis of some 600 of the donors excluded sequences that lacked an unambiguous match to a single V gene segment. An earlier analysis of 587 of the donors called V segments functional above 56.7% productive rearrangements and segregating when the between-donor standard deviation exceeded 5%. A statistical classification framework was developed to diagnose cytomegalovirus status using the catalog of TCR beta chain sequences. V and J gene assignment, in a later analysis, came from comparing TCR nucleotide sequences with IMGT/GENE-DB human TR gene sequences. The TCRdist pipeline was used in a later analysis to assign CDR3 sequences and most-parsimonious VDJ recombination scenarios. A later analysis defined each TCR beta chain by its CDR3 amino acid sequence plus V-gene family, and excluded reads lacking a unique V-gene family. To address suspected cross-contamination and a sequencing artifact, a later analysis removed 592 highly shared, low-generation-probability nucleotide sequences. In a later analysis, a clonal expansion index for each public chain was calculated from normalized within-repertoire ranks of inferred template counts. A later analysis computed generation probabilities with a VDJ recombination model fitted to out-of-frame rearrangements, and checked the results against IGoR. A later analysis scored TCR-TCR, TCR-HLA and TCR-CMV co-occurrence with hypergeometric tests, applying a repertoire-size bias correction to TCR pairs. False discovery rates were estimated in a later analysis by permuting HLA or CMV assignments 20 times. In a later analysis, co-occurring TCRs were grouped using DBSCAN, with TCRdist sequence similarity added in when clustering inside HLA-allele-positive subsets. Co-occurrence clustering excluded repertoires with fewer than 30,000 or more than 120,000 public chains, plus five with anomalous nucleotide sharing. TCRdb retrieved this table from immuneACCESS and kept in-frame rearrangements only. Not all clones are present; in checked studies, unresolved V genes account for under half, and no reason is known for the remainder. The V and J calls and clone size are taken from that table; D and trimming were inferred from the DNA. Within this sample are fewer than 120,000 clones, with more than 60% of them counted one time only. The ten biggest clones cover 6.2% of the sample.

The CDR3 starts with the cysteine, ends with the phenylalanine, and has 13 residues. Solely the CDR3 DNA is kept, with 39 bases framed from the first base. CDR1 and CDR2, per the germline V gene (reference sequence), are SEHNR and FQNEAQ. V is clipped by 1 base and J by 7 bases, and the sequence between their germline boundaries is 10 bases long. The data were obtained in a study of cytomegalovirus exposure and HLA in healthy donors (dated by TCRdb to about 2017). With regard to the full study: According to an earlier analysis of 587 of the donors, 200 million or so T cells yielded 100 million or so unique TCR beta sequences and 250 to 350 Gb of sequence data. Genome-wide SNP genotypes for about 55% of the roughly 670 donors were used in a later genetic analysis, which treated that subset as a discovery cohort. An early release that covered more than 550 HLA-typed donors contained 250 to 350 gigabases of sequencing data and 70 million to 100 million unique TCR sequences. The later analysis used no new phenotypic data to find candidate immune exposures, relying instead on TCR beta sequences and their occurrence across donors. The number of typed donors differed by locus: roughly 629-640 for A, B, C, DRB1 and DQB1; 522 for DQA1; approximately 600 for DPA1; and around 470 for DPB1. HLA typing covered class I and class II loci at four-digit resolution. The study aimed to test whether signatures of past pathogen exposure could be identified by cataloging public T cell receptors. All discovery cohort repertoires had been generated using a single sequencing platform. Because of strong linkage in the cohort, four to six DR-DQ haplotypes were treated as single units for association and clustering. High-throughput TCR immunosequencing, statistical association of individual TCRs with disease status, and machine learning were combined to predict cytomegalovirus infection status. A later analysis re-analyzed previously published TCR beta repertoires from hundreds of donors and added high-resolution HLA genotyping to study TCR occurrence patterns. Donor age, sex, ethnicity and CMV serostatus were compiled together with the repertoire data. The study profiled the T cell repertoires of 666 subjects by immunosequencing and related them to cytomegalovirus serostatus. Of the 300 to 450 genotyped donors, roughly 80% fell in the genetic ancestry cluster associated with self-reported Caucasian donors. An earlier analysis of approximately 500 of the donors applied high-throughput TCR beta sequencing to assess whether each TCR beta V gene segment acted as functional or pseudogenic. Among 398 genotyped donors of the cohort, an average of approximately 240,000 unique TCR beta nucleotide sequences were sequenced per donor, roughly 20% of them non-productive. In addition to the first cohort of 500 to 850 subjects, a separate validation cohort of around 110 different subjects was used.

Beyond this particular receptor, the publication reports: In an earlier analysis of over 550 of the donors, most TCR beta V segments were observed in productive rearrangements about 87% or about 30% of the time, broadly matching IMGT annotations. Presence/absence analyses assumed roughly uniform sequencing depth across donors, an assumption that may not hold. A total of 150 or so TCR beta chains were listed by the study as associated with cytomegalovirus. A few of the identified cytomegalovirus-associated TCR beta chains were confirmed in vitro to be specific for cytomegalovirus antigens. A cluster of highly shared sequence variants was judged likely to be a technical artifact of the sequencing pipeline. A further reported finding was that TCR beta sequences accurately predicted the HLA-A and HLA-B alleles for most subjects in the first cohort. V-gene and J-gene trimming of TCR beta chains was associated with a missense DCLRE1C variant in a later genetic analysis, and the association was replicated in an independent cohort. While some public TCRs were present in many individuals, most TCR sequences turned up only very rarely across donors. The authors suggested that the approach could potentially be generalized to other disease states and immunological phenotypes. The classifier was reported to diagnose cytomegalovirus status with high specificity and sensitivity in both the original and validation cohorts. A later analysis found that HLA-associated TCR beta chains were more clonally expanded and had lower generation probabilities than equally common non-associated chains. Because counts were too low, roughly 17 rarely observed V segments, including chromosome 9 orphons, were left out of the earlier analysis of about 500 of the donors. A later analysis associated 16,951 TCR beta sequences with specific HLA alleles at a false discovery rate of 0.05. Correlated functional status among segregating V segments might reflect linkage disequilibrium, but an unknown experimental factor could not be ruled out. When HLA alleles, especially DR and DQ, strongly co-occurred, attributing TCR associations to individual alleles was difficult. The only immune exposure information available for the cohort was CMV serostatus. Because HLA typing was missing for some donors at each locus, association tests included only the typed subset. According to a later analysis, most CMV-associated TCR beta chains appeared to be HLA-restricted, and the HLA associations seemed to be driven largely by CMV exposure. Some IMGT-functional V segments, including TRBV6-2 and TRBV6-3, could not be distinguished by the 87-base-pair reads and were therefore excluded. In a later analysis, several top co-occurrence clusters were reported to appear linked to parvovirus B19, influenza, CMV and Epstein-Barr virus. In a later genetic analysis, fewer N-insertions in productive TCRs were reported among donors in an Asian-associated ancestry cluster than the 666-donor mean. In a later analysis, the rate of TCR association differed among HLA loci, with DRB1 alleles having the most associated TCRs and HLA-C alleles having the fewest. In this cohort, only TCR beta chains were sequenced, and detectable features were limited by the absence of alpha or paired-chain data.

The sequenced sample was PBMCs. The source is a man younger than 40 in good health and CMV-seropositive. The sequence is built from TRBV7-9 and TRBJ1-1; the D region possibly corresponds to TRBD1 (6 bases align). Here the CDR3 is given as CASSLGRGGEAFF. The DNA sequence reads TGTGCCAGCAGCTTAGGCAGGGGCGGTGAAGCTTTCTTT.